One sample yielded the 32 T cell receptor beta chains listed below, sequenced in a study of post-analysis software for immune sequencing data. Study-wide results and caveats: Patients used about 5 TRBV segments, including TRBV5-6, TRBV5-1 and TRBV20-1, more often than controls.

Every TCR beta cDNA library bore unique molecular identifiers. MiXCR, applied by TCRdb to the PCR reads, yields one record per CDR3 protein. The sample records about 770,000 distinct CDR3 sequences, more than 45% being singletons. The antigens these receptors bind are not known. The sequenced sample consisted of blood. All receptors derive from a girl aged 5 to 17 with multiple sclerosis.

For this clonotype: A much bigger clone sits one base away, suggesting this may be a read error. For the CDR3, the DNA is TGTGCCGGCACCTACTGGAGGGCAGGCTACACCTTC. It is translated as CAGTYWRAGYTF. V gene TRBV6-5 combines with J gene TRBJ1-2; no clear D gene. The CDR3 contains 12 residues. In germline, CDR1 is MNHEY, CDR2 SVGAGI. Trimming pared 11 bases from V and 8 bases from J, leaving 18 bases between.

The CDR3 loop is CASSATSVYNEQFF. CDR3 DNA sequence: TGTGCCAGCAGTGCGACTAGCGTTTACAATGAGCAGTTCTTC. The V and J genes are TRBV2 and TRBJ2-1; 8 bases line up with TRBD2. CDR1 and CDR2 (germline): SNHLY, FYNNEI. There are 14 residues in the CDR3. The trim removed 4 bases at V and 4 bases at J, leaving 3 bases unmatched.

The V gene is TRBV9, the J gene TRBJ2-1, with TRBD2 identical over 13 bases. With 1 base clipped from V and 4 bases from J, the junction kept 14 bases outside the gene matches. Germline CDR1 SGDLS, CDR2 YYNGEE. This CDR3 region has 20 residues. The CDR3 nucleotides read TGTGCCAGCAGCGTATCAGGACTAGCGGGAGAGGGCCCGCGGTACAATGAGCAGTTCTTC. The encoded protein is CASSVSGLAGEGPRYNEQFF.

In its sample, this clonotype was seen a few times. The V and J genes are TRBV7-8 and TRBJ1-5; D call uncertain. Germline V gene lookup returns CDR1 SGHVS and CDR2 FQNEAQ. The CDR3 is 20 amino acids. Trimming removed 5 bases at V and 1 base at J, with 27 bases between. CDR3 residues: CASSPTSTRDVLISNQPQHF. The CDR3 nucleotides are TGTGCCAGCAGCCCCACCTCGACGAGGGATGTATTGATCAGCAATCAGCCCCAGCATTTT.

This clonotype came up once. The chain employs TRBV7-2 and TRBJ2-7, with D unresolved. This CDR3 contains 15 residues. V gave up 0 bases and J gave up 4 bases, with 13 bases separating them. CDR1 and CDR2 (germline): SGHTA, FQGNSA. The CDR3 reads CASSLAVGIWYEQYF. In DNA form, the CDR3 reads TGTGCCAGCAGCTTAGCAGTCGGCATTTGGTACGAGCAGTACTTC.

This clonotype appeared a single time. The rearrangement links TRBV20-1 to TRBJ2-1; D may be TRBD1 (6 bases). CDR1 DFQATT and CDR2 SNEGSKA come from the germline V gene (reference sequence). V gave up 6 bases and J gave up 12 bases, with 18 bases separating them. CDR3 length: 12 amino acids. DNA for the CDR3: TGCAGTGCAAATGGACCCACCAGGGGGCAGTTCTTC. Amino acids: CSANGPTRGQFF.

This clonotype was picked up many times. Its ends do not fully match the called genes, so a read error is possible. V and J are TRBV5-1 and TRBJ2-5, with 7 bases fitting TRBD2. The length of the CDR3 is 13 residues. Germline CDR1 SGHRS, CDR2 YFSETQ. This CDR3 is CASSFSGQETQYF. The CDR3 region has the DNA TGTGCCAGCAGCTTTAGCGGGCAAGAGACCCAGTACTTC.

The V and J genes are TRBV13 and TRBJ2-1, with D uncertain. CDR3 length: 11 residues. V lost 5 bases, J lost 10 bases, and 9 bases lay in between. Per the germline V gene, CDR1 is PRHDT and CDR2 is FYEKMQ (reference sequence). The CDR3 nucleotides read TGTGCCAGCAGCCACGGCTGGGAGCAGTTCTTC. Its translation: CASSHGWEQFF.

The chain joins TRBV5-1 to TRBJ2-5; 15 bases are a match to TRBD2. Trimming cost V 3 bases and J 5 bases; bases outside gene matches: 20. This CDR3 has 21 amino acids. Germline assignment: CDR1 SGHRS and CDR2 YFSETQ. CDR3 bases: TGCGCCAGCAGCTCATCCGCCGGGACTAGCGGGAGGTTATCGTTCGGGGAGACCCAGTACTTC. Translation: CASSSSAGTSGRLSFGETQYF.

V is TRBV20-1 and J is TRBJ1-1; TRBD1 matches 7 bases. Germline trimming cut 5 bases from V and 6 bases from J; bases unmatched to any gene: 3. The CDR3 runs 11 residues. Germline CDR1 DFQATT, CDR2 SNEGSKA (reference sequence). CDR3 DNA sequence: TGCAGTGCTGTAGACAGGGCTGAAGCTTTCTTT. Translated: CSAVDRAEAFF.

The gene calls are TRBV4-3 and TRBJ1-2; a weak D match, TRBD1 (6 bases). The CDR3 length is 14 residues. The germline gives CDR1 LGHNA, CDR2 YSLEER. Trimming shortened V by 0 bases and J by 6 bases, and 11 bases separated the two germline ends. Here the CDR3 reads CASSQEPRGHGYTF. CDR3 nucleotide sequence: TGCGCCAGCAGCCAAGAACCCAGGGGCCATGGCTACACCTTC.

The chain uses TRBV7-9 and TRBJ2-1; 11 nucleotides line up with TRBD2. Looked up from germline, CDR1 is SEHNR and CDR2 is FQNEAQ (reference sequence). The CDR3 has 17 residues. The trim removed 5 bases at V and 2 bases at J, leaving 8 bases unmatched. The chain's CDR3 is CASSPTTGLAAYNEQFF. CDR3 in DNA: TGTGCCAGCAGCCCGACCACGGGACTAGCGGCCTACAATGAGCAGTTCTTC. Full variable domain (rest looked up from reference TRBV7-9 and TRBJ2-1): DTGVSQNPRHKITKRGQNVTFRCDPISEHNRLYWYRQTLGQGPEFLTYFQNEAQLEKSRLLSDRFSAERPKGSFSTLEIQRTEQGDSAMYLCASSPTTGLAAYNEQFFGPGTRLTVL.

The V gene is TRBV7-9, the J gene TRBJ1-2; D possibly corresponds to TRBD1 (5 bases). V was pared by 4 bases and J by 4 bases, with 22 bases between. Germline-derived CDR1 and CDR2 are SEHNR and FQNEAQ (reference sequence). The CDR3 spans 17 residues. Written as DNA, the CDR3 is TGTGCCAGCAGCTCTATTTTCGACAGAAACTTTGCCTATGGCTACACCTTC. Its translation is CASSSIFDRNFAYGYTF.

This clonotype has a handful of counts. The rearrangement joins TRBV15 to TRBJ2-3; TRBD2 matches 12 bases. Germline-derived CDR1 and CDR2 are LNHNV and YYDKDF (reference sequence). V dropped 5 bases and J dropped 3; count of bases not matched to a gene: 9. The CDR3 has 17 amino acids. The DNA for the CDR3 is TGTGCCACCAGCGGGAAGACTAGCGGGAGAGAAACAGATACGCAGTATTTT. As protein: CATSGKTSGRETDTQYF.

The V gene is TRBV9, the J gene TRBJ1-1; tentatively, D is TRBD1 (5 bases). Deletions cut 2 bases from V and 1 base from J, with 9 bases between. This CDR3 comprises 14 residues. Germline CDR1 reads SGDLS; CDR2 reads YYNGEE. CDR3 DNA sequence: TGTGCCAGCAGCGTGGGGACGGGGAACACTGAAGCTTTCTTT. Amino acids: CASSVGTGNTEAFF.

The chain recombines TRBV18 with TRBJ2-4, with 13 bases fitting TRBD2. The CDR3 is 17 amino acids. Looked up from germline, CDR1 is KGHSH and CDR2 is LQKENI. Germline trimming cut 0 bases from V and 8 bases from J; bases unmatched to any gene: 7. CDR3 DNA sequence: TGTGCCAGCTCACCACCGACTAGCGGGAGGCCTGAGGACATTCAGTACTTC. It specifies CASSPPTSGRPEDIQYF. The full variable domain, in which reference TRBV18 and TRBJ2-4 provide the parts outside the CDR3, is NAGVMQNPRHLVRRRGQEARLRCSPMKGHSHVYWYRQLPEEGLKFMVYLQKENIIDESGMPKERFSAEFPKEGPSILRIQQVVRGDSAAYFCASSPPTSGRPEDIQYFGAGTRLSVL.

This sequence joins TRBV4-2 and TRBJ2-1; 14 bases agree with TRBD2. Germline CDR1 reads LGHNA; CDR2 reads YNFKEQ. This CDR3 has 20 residues. The junction had 11 bases not matched to a gene; V was cut back by 2 bases and J by 2 bases. The CDR3 spells CASSQHPGLAGEGAYNEQFF. The CDR3 coding sequence is TGTGCCAGCAGCCAACACCCGGGACTAGCGGGAGAGGGGGCCTACAATGAGCAGTTCTTC.

V is TRBV4-1 and J is TRBJ2-3, with unresolved D. Germline assignment: CDR1 MGHRA and CDR2 YSYEKL. V lost 3 bases, J lost 4 bases, and 11 bases lay in between. The CDR3 length is 14 residues. This chain's CDR3 is CASSQEEWADTQYF. The CDR3 DNA follows: TGCGCCAGCAGCCAGGAAGAGTGGGCAGATACGCAGTATTTT.

J is TRBJ2-7 and V is TRBV7-2; tentatively, D is TRBD1 or TRBD2 (5 bases each). With 3 bases removed from V and 6 bases from J, the gap between germline ends came to 18 bases. Germline CDR1 SGHTA, CDR2 FQGNSA. The length of the CDR3 is 15 residues. CDR3 sequence reads: CASSLSGTGNREQYF. The DNA for the CDR3 is TGTGCCAGCAGCTTGTCCGGGACGGGGAACCGCGAGCAGTACTTC.

For this clonotype: Mismatch with germline at one junction end may stem from a read error. CDR3 residues: CASNQDGGIGHQPQHF. The CDR3 DNA reads TGTGCCAGCAACCAAGATGGCGGTATAGGACATCAGCCCCAGCATTTT. The V gene is TRBV3-1, the J gene TRBJ1-5; D gene uncertain. This CDR3 spans 16 amino acids. In germline, CDR1 is LGHDT, CDR2 YNNKEL (reference sequence).

This sequence joins TRBV5-1 and TRBJ2-1, with TRBD2 matching over 12 bases. Germline loops: CDR1 SGHRS, CDR2 YFSETQ. The CDR3 length is 17 residues. J gave up 7 bases and V 1 base, and 9 bases lay outside the gene matches. The CDR3 spells CASSLRPSGRAVNEQFF. The CDR3 DNA reads as TGCGCCAGCAGCTTGAGGCCTAGCGGGAGGGCCGTTAATGAGCAGTTCTTC.

This clonotype was seen only a few times. The genes are TRBV6-1 and TRBJ1-1, with 7 positions matching TRBD1. V lost 6 bases, J lost 3 bases, and 16 bases stayed unmatched. Germline V gene data show CDR1 as MNHNS and CDR2 as SASEGT. This CDR3 is built from 17 residues. The DNA for the CDR3 is TGTGCCAGCAGGCTGCCCGGACAGGCGTCGGGAGACACTGAAGCTTTCTTT. As protein: CASRLPGQASGDTEAFF.

This rearrangement joins TRBV20-1 to TRBJ2-4; D not certain. This CDR3 contains 16 residues. V lost 0 bases and J lost 1, with 13 bases in between. CDR1 is DFQATT and CDR2 is SNEGSKA in the germline V gene (reference sequence). CDR3 coding DNA: TGCAGTGCTAGAGATCGGGCGGCTATGGCCAAAAACATTCAGTACTTC. Residues: CSARDRAAMAKNIQYF.

The rearrangement links TRBV15 to TRBJ2-5; D is possibly TRBD1 (5 bases). The CDR3 length is 15 residues. CDR1 and CDR2 from the germline V gene are LNHNV and YYDKDF (reference sequence). V lost 0 bases to trimming and J lost 6 bases, with 14 bases between them. The CDR3 coding sequence is TGTGCCACCAGCAGAGATTGGGGCGGCTTGAAGACCCAGTACTTC. Translation: CATSRDWGGLKTQYF.

This clonotype was seen just once. This rearrangement joins TRBV20-1 to TRBJ2-7, with 8 bases identical to TRBD1. V lost 4 bases, J lost 6 bases, and 8 bases stayed unmatched. The CDR3 spans 13 residues. Germline values: CDR1 DFQATT, CDR2 SNEGSKA (reference sequence). The CDR3: CSANGQGKGEQYF. The CDR3 nucleotides are TGCAGTGCTAACGGACAGGGAAAGGGCGAGCAGTACTTC.

This clonotype was seen more than once but under ten times. The CDR3 loop reads CASSLAAGLAGVGYEQFF. The CDR3 DNA follows: TGTGCCAGCAGCTTAGCTGCAGGACTAGCGGGAGTGGGGTATGAGCAGTTCTTC. The rearrangement links TRBV7-6 to TRBJ2-1, with TRBD2 matching over 13 bases. Losses at the gene ends were 0 bases for V and 8 bases for J; bases not matched to a gene: 10. The germline gives CDR1 SGHVS, CDR2 FNYEAQ. This CDR3 has 18 residues.

This clonotype was observed a few times. The chain combines TRBV12-3 or TRBV12-4 with TRBJ2-1; no firm D call. Deletions cut 5 bases from V and 8 bases from J, with 4 bases between. The CDR3 spans 10 residues. CDR3 residues: CASSRYEQFF. The CDR3 DNA reads TGTGCCAGCAGTCGATATGAGCAGTTCTTC.

Here the CDR3 DNA reads TGTGCCAGCAGTGCGCGGGAGACAGATACGCAGTATTTT. Encoded protein: CASSARETDTQYF. The chain employs TRBV6-6 and TRBJ2-3; TRBD2 agrees at 7 bases. V shed 5 bases and J 3 bases; nucleotides not matched to a gene: 2. Germline V CDR1 and CDR2: MNHNY, SVGAGI (reference sequence). The length of the CDR3 is 13 residues.

This sequence joins TRBV20-1 and TRBJ2-3, with 10 bases that match TRBD2. With V trimmed by 0 bases and J by 4 bases, 7 bases remained unmatched. Germline values: CDR1 DFQATT, CDR2 SNEGSKA (reference sequence). CDR3 size: 16 residues. CDR3 DNA sequence: TGCAGTGCTAGAGATGTGGCTAGCGGGAGCCCAGATACGCAGTATTTT. It encodes CSARDVASGSPDTQYF.

This rearrangement joins TRBV20-1 to TRBJ2-6; 9 nucleotides align to TRBD1. The CDR3 is 17 residues long. V gave up 3 bases and J gave up 0 bases; unmatched junction bases: 6. CDR1 and CDR2 (germline): DFQATT, SNEGSKA (reference sequence). The CDR3 DNA reads as TGCAGTGCTAGCCCGGGACAGGGAGCCTCTGGGGCCAACGTCCTGACTTTC. Translated, it gives CSASPGQGASGANVLTF.

The rearrangement uses TRBV6-5 and TRBJ2-5, with 9 bases identical to TRBD1. The DNA end lines up better with TRBJ2-7; the J call may be wrong. Germline values: CDR1 MNHEY, CDR2 SVGAGI. The CDR3 has 16 amino acids. The CDR3: CASRYFWDRVSHEQYF. The CDR3, as DNA: TGTGCCAGCCGGTACTTCTGGGACAGGGTGTCGCACGAGCAGTACTTC.

The genes are TRBV20-1 and TRBJ1-5; D remains ambiguous. CDR3 size: 15 residues. Germline V gene data show CDR1 as DFQATT and CDR2 as SNEGSKA (reference sequence). With 5 bases removed from V and 0 bases from J, the gap between germline ends came to 14 bases. The CDR3 DNA follows: TGCAGTGCTCGACGTCGAGCCCATAGCAATCAGCCCCAGCATTTT. This sequence encodes CSARRRAHSNQPQHF.